This T cell receptor beta chain was obtained from a study of blood T cells in healthy people across ages. Study as a whole: Roughly one uniquely barcoded beta molecule per two T cells was captured. Study-wide results and limits: Researchers said unsorted PBMCs prevented a conclusive naive versus antigen-experienced comparison. Both naive CD4+ cell counts and diversity were greater in long-lived donors than in aged donors.

The CDR3 sequence is 16 residues long. Germline CDR1 reads SGHTA; CDR2 reads FQGTGA. Trimming cost V 0 bases and J 5 bases, with 15 bases left between them. Primers used in a second PCR of roughly 6 to 11 cycles were a sample-barcoded 5' primer and a J-beta primer mix. TCRdb ran MiXCR on the 5' RACE reads and lists one entry per CDR3 protein. In the table there are 700,000 to 800,000 distinct CDR3 sequences, 35% to 45% of which are singletons. There are a few counts of this clonotype. Its target is unknown. The specimen sequenced was blood. The sequence came from a woman aged 60 to 75 in good health. The V gene is TRBV7-3, the J gene TRBJ2-3, with D unclear. CDR3 in DNA: TGTGCCAGCAGCTTAACGTTGATATCGTCGAGAGATACGCAGTATTTT. This gives the protein CASSLTLISSRDTQYF.